Following are 20 T cell receptor beta chains from one sample sequenced in a study of spatial heterogeneity in lung cancer. TCRdb recomputed calls from the 5' RACE reads with MiXCR, one row per CDR3 protein. The sample lists roughly 120,000 distinct CDR3 sequences; 10% to 15% were seen once. Described time point: blood at routine non-recurrence follow-up after resection. Whole RNA came from tumor, nontumor lung or frozen PBMC and was sequenced without being sorted. Source: PBMCs, taken at follow-up. These receptors came from a male donor with early-stage non-small cell lung cancer.

This chain uses TRBV12-3 or TRBV12-4 with TRBJ2-1; D unresolved. Trimming left V 4 bases short and J 8 bases short, with 6 bases between. The CDR3 runs to 11 residues. The CDR3 nucleotides read TGTGCCAGCAGTTCTTTCTATGAGCAGTTCTTC. The encoded protein is CASSSFYEQFF.

This sequence joins TRBV6-2 or TRBV6-3 and TRBJ2-5, with D possibly matching TRBD1 (5 bases). This CDR3 spans 15 amino acids. Germline CDR1 MNHEY, CDR2 SVGEGT. The V end lost 4 bases, the J end lost 2 bases, and 14 bases lay between the germline ends. The CDR3: CASSSGLTVQETQYF. The CDR3, as DNA: TGTGCCAGCAGTTCAGGTTTGACAGTTCAAGAGACCCAGTACTTC.

This rearrangement joins TRBV10-3 to TRBJ1-5, with 7 bases fitting TRBD1. V gave up 10 bases and J gave up 2 bases; unmatched junction bases: 8. This CDR3 spans 14 amino acids. CDR1 and CDR2 (germline): ENHRY, SYGVKD. The CDR3 DNA sequence: TGTGCCACACGGGGCGACAGGGGCAATCAGCCCCAGCATTTT. Translated, it gives CATRGDRGNQPQHF.

The sample holds a few counts of this clonotype. This sequence joins TRBV30 and TRBJ1-1; the D gene is possibly TRBD1 (5 bases). The CDR3 loop spans 15 amino acids. The germline CDR1 and CDR2 sequences are GTSNPN and SVGIG (reference sequence). Trimming removed 4 bases at V and 3 bases at J, with 18 bases between. The CDR3 protein is CAWTPWGRGDTEAFF. DNA for the CDR3: TGTGCCTGGACCCCTTGGGGAAGGGGTGACACTGAAGCTTTCTTT.

The table lists this clonotype with many counts. The chain is built from TRBV24-1 and TRBJ1-5; 8 bases map to TRBD1. The junction had 14 bases not matched to a gene; V was cut back by 4 bases and J by 7 bases. The CDR3 consists of 17 residues. Germline V CDR1 and CDR2: KGHDR, SFDVKD. CDR3 in amino acids: CATSDPKAGGRRQPQHF. As DNA, the CDR3 is TGTGCCACCAGTGACCCAAAGGCAGGGGGCAGGAGGCAGCCCCAGCATTTT.

This clonotype has more than one count but fewer than ten. The chain carries TRBV27 and TRBJ2-7; D perhaps matches TRBD1 (6 bases). The CDR3 length is 14 residues. Trimming shortened V by 3 bases and J by 6 bases, and 15 bases separated the two germline ends. The germline V gene has CDR1 MNHEY and CDR2 SMNVEV (reference sequence). The DNA of the CDR3 is TGTGCCAGCAGTTTCCCACAGGGTCGGTCCGAGCAGTACTTC. The encoded protein is CASSFPQGRSEQYF.

The V and J genes are TRBV29-1 and TRBJ2-3; 8 bases fit TRBD1. The germline V gene encodes CDR1 SQVTM and CDR2 ANQGSEA. V lost 7 bases to trimming and J lost 2 bases; unmatched junction nucleotides: 5. This CDR3 spans 13 amino acids. The CDR3 nucleotides are TGCAGCGGAGGACAGGGAAACACAGATACGCAGTATTTT. Its protein product is CSGGQGNTDTQYF.

Only a few counts were recorded for this clonotype. CDR3 nucleotide sequence: TGCAGTGCTCGGACTAGTCTCGCGTCCTACGAGCAGTACTTC. Residues: CSARTSLASYEQYF. The V and J genes are TRBV20-1 and TRBJ2-7, with TRBD2 identical over 7 bases. The CDR3 totals 14 residues. Losses at the gene ends were 5 bases for V and 1 base for J; bases not matched to a gene: 8. CDR1 DFQATT and CDR2 SNEGSKA come from the germline V gene (reference sequence).

V is TRBV6-6 and J is TRBJ2-3, with 9 bases fitting TRBD1. CDR1 is MNHNY and CDR2 is SVGAGI in the germline V gene (reference sequence). Germline trimming cut 5 bases from V and 3 bases from J; bases unmatched to any gene: 3. The CDR3 is made up of 14 amino acids. In DNA form, the CDR3 reads TGTGCCAGCAGTCCGGGACAGGGAACAGATACGCAGTATTTT. Translated, it gives CASSPGQGTDTQYF.

The chain recombines TRBV15 with TRBJ2-5, with D maybe TRBD1 (5 bases). This CDR3 has 18 amino acids. The V gene's germline CDR1 is LNHNV and CDR2 YYDKDF (reference sequence). V was clipped by 0 bases and J by 0 bases, with 17 bases between them. CDR3 protein: CATSRDLVGANNQETQYF. The CDR3 bases are TGTGCCACCAGCAGAGATCTCGTTGGGGCAAACAACCAAGAGACCCAGTACTTC.

This clonotype has only a few counts. The chain uses TRBV6-5 and TRBJ2-5; 9 positions agree with TRBD1. V dropped 7 bases and J dropped 2; count of bases not matched to a gene: 2. This CDR3 spans 13 amino acids. Germline V gene data show CDR1 as MNHEY and CDR2 as SVGAGI. For the CDR3, the DNA is TGTGCCAGCACCGGGACAGGGCAAGAGACCCAGTACTTC. It codes for CASTGTGQETQYF.

V gene TRBV7-8 combines with J gene TRBJ1-5; 7 bases are shared with TRBD1. The CDR3 length is 17 residues. Looked up from germline, CDR1 is SGHVS and CDR2 is FQNEAQ. V gave up 2 bases and J gave up 3 bases; unmatched junction bases: 10. CDR3 loop: CASSLLEGRGTNQPQHF. DNA for the CDR3: TGTGCCAGCAGCTTATTGGAGGGCAGGGGGACCAATCAGCCCCAGCATTTT.

This clonotype was seen many times. This chain links TRBV5-6 with TRBJ2-1; TRBD2 aligns across 8 bases. After removal of 4 bases from V and 5 bases from J, the junction contained 8 bases not matched to a gene. The CDR3 length is 15 residues. CDR1 SGHDT and CDR2 YYEEEE come from the germline V gene. The CDR3 region is CASSVGGARNNEQFF. The CDR3 DNA is TGTGCCAGCAGCGTCGGGGGGGCCCGTAACAATGAGCAGTTCTTC.

This clonotype showed up many times. The rearrangement links TRBV7-2 to TRBJ2-7; D unresolved. Germline CDR1 is SGHTA and CDR2 is FQGNSA. V dropped 4 bases and J dropped 5 bases, with 12 bases sitting between them. CDR3 size: 13 residues. CDR3 sequence: CASSSDVSHEQYF. DNA of the CDR3: TGTGCCAGCAGCTCGGACGTGAGCCACGAGCAGTACTTC.

This rearrangement joins TRBV5-6 to TRBJ2-6, with no clear D. CDR3 size: 17 residues. V was trimmed by 4 bases and J by 0 bases, leaving 14 bases between them. The germline CDR1 and CDR2 sequences are SGHDT and YYEEEE. DNA of the CDR3: TGTGCCAGCAGCCCAAGTTGGCCTTTCTCTGGGGCCAACGTCCTGACTTTC. It yields the protein CASSPSWPFSGANVLTF.

This clonotype was observed a handful of times. CDR3 sequence reads: CASSKPAGTSYNEQFF. The CDR3 DNA follows: TGTGCCAGCAGTAAACCAGCGGGGACGTCCTACAATGAGCAGTTCTTC. The V gene is TRBV6-2 or TRBV6-3, the J gene TRBJ2-1, with 7 positions matching TRBD2. The CDR3 has 16 residues. J lost 1 base, V lost 5 bases, and 8 bases had no gene match. Germline loops: CDR1 MNHEY, CDR2 SVGEGT.

This clonotype came up many times. The gene calls are TRBV5-1 and TRBJ1-6, with D uncertain. Germline assignment: CDR1 SGHRS and CDR2 YFSETQ. The CDR3 totals 13 residues. Deletions cut 1 base from V and 7 bases from J, with 6 bases between. CDR3 nucleotide sequence: TGCGCCAGCAGCTTGAATCTCAATTCACCCCTCCACTTT. It yields the protein CASSLNLNSPLHF.

This clonotype turned up a few times. The V and J genes are TRBV4-3 and TRBJ2-7; D gene ambiguous. The ends were cut back, 0 bases at V and 5 bases at J, with 11 bases in the middle. Germline loops: CDR1 LGHNA, CDR2 YSLEER. This CDR3 spans 14 amino acids. The CDR3 region has the DNA TGCGCCAGCAGCCAAGAGTTGGGCCCCCACGAGCAGTACTTC. Its protein product is CASSQELGPHEQYF.

This clonotype has at least ten counts. The V and J genes are TRBV7-3 and TRBJ1-1, with D hard to call. The V and J ends lost 6 bases and 3 bases respectively, with 14 bases between them. Germline CDR1 SGHTA, CDR2 FQGTGA. This CDR3 region has 14 residues. CDR3 sequence reads: CASRPGPSDTEAFF. The CDR3 nucleotides read TGTGCCAGCAGACCCGGACCCTCCGACACTGAAGCTTTCTTT. The full variable domain, completed using reference TRBV7-3 and TRBJ1-1, is GAGVSQTPSNKVTEKGKYVELRCDPISGHTALYWYRQSLGQGPEFLIYFQGTGAADDSGLPNDRFFAVRPEGSVSTLKIQRTERGDSAVYLCASRPGPSDTEAFFGQGTRLTVV.

The CDR3 loop reads CASSSGTGGSYEQYF. CDR3 bases: TGTGCCAGCAGCTCCGGGACAGGGGGTTCCTACGAGCAGTACTTC. The V and J genes are TRBV9 and TRBJ2-7; 11 nucleotides align to TRBD1. V was pared by 4 bases and J by 1 base, with 4 bases of the junction left unmatched. The CDR3 is 15 residues long. Germline V lookup: CDR1 SGDLS, CDR2 YYNGEE.